The present entry profiles one T cell receptor beta chain with its context. The sample is drawn from a study of long-term antiretroviral therapy in people with HIV. The CDR3 loop spans 15 amino acids. Trimming shortened V by 4 bases and J by 3 bases, and 12 bases separated the two germline ends. The germline gives CDR1 MNHEY, CDR2 SVGAGI. Researchers report immunoSEQ v3.0 was run at survey level. Data came from immunoSEQ multiplex PCR; TCRdb stores just in-frame clones and leaves some out. Counted here are about 48,000 clones, around 80% occurring once; the ten biggest clones make up roughly 3%. The source material was unsorted PBMCs, sampled 0.8 years after starting antiretroviral therapy. This sequence was found in a young woman with HIV. The V call is TRBV6-5, the J call TRBJ1-4; D is unclear. The CDR3 DNA reads TGTGCCAGCAGTTCCCTACCGGGTCCTAATGAAAAACTGTTTTTT. It is translated as CASSSLPGPNEKLFF.